Shown below are 7 T cell receptor beta chains from a single sample sequenced in a study of T cell clonality in common variable immunodeficiency. Whole-study findings and limits: Fewer deletions and N-nucleotide insertions were reportedly seen in common variable immunodeficiency TCR beta sequences.

For these TCRs, the target antigens are not known. Sequenced by immunoSEQ multiplex PCR; TCRdb stores in-frame clones only, minus some. The specimen has roughly 42,000 clones, none found just once. The sample consisted of peripheral blood mononuclear cells. The source of these receptors is a human donor with common variable immunodeficiency.

The table lists this clone with many counts. This CDR3 reads CAISLGQDNSPLHF. Incomplete CDR3 DNA: TGTGCCATCAGCTTGGGACAGGATAATTCACCC. The rearrangement uses TRBV10-3 and TRBJ1-6; 8 bases agree with TRBD1. Read sequence stops 3 residues before the CDR3 end, and the germline J gene provides the missing end. CDR1 ENHRY and CDR2 SYGVKD come from the germline V gene. Unmatched junction bases numbered 3, after V lost 6 bases and J lost 5 bases. The CDR3 is made up of 14 amino acids.

For this clone: The read terminates 3 residues before the CDR3 end, so the remaining end is supplied by the germline J gene. This chain connects TRBV18 to TRBJ2-5; 9 bases line up with TRBD2. Per the germline V gene, CDR1 is KGHSH and CDR2 is LQKENI. This CDR3 spans 15 amino acids. The V gene end was trimmed by 6 bases and the J gene end by 4 bases; junction bases not matched to a gene: 9. Partial CDR3 DNA: TGTGCCAGCTCCCGTATAGCGGGAGAGGCAGAGACC. Protein: CASSRIAGEAET. The complete CDR3 reads CASSRIAGEAETQYF.

This clone appeared many times. The read terminates 3 residues before the CDR3 end, so the remaining end is supplied by the germline J gene. The rearrangement uses TRBV29-1 and TRBJ2-4, with a possible D match to TRBD1 (5 bases). The CDR3 runs 13 residues. Trimming took off 4 bases at V and 7 bases at J, with 14 bases between the two ends. CDR1 is SQVTM, CDR2 ANQGSEA, per germline. CDR3 residues: CSVAGRARNIQYF. The CDR3 DNA, read in part, is TGCAGCGTTGCTGGCAGGGCAAGGAACATT.

This clone was detected a few times. The read ends 3 residues early relative to the CDR3; the germline J gene fills the gap. The rearrangement uses TRBV19 and TRBJ2-1; TRBD2 matches at 11 bases. The J segment lost 7 bases and the V segment lost 4 bases, leaving 9 bases of the junction unmatched. Germline V gene lookup returns CDR1 LNHDA and CDR2 SQIVND (reference sequence). This CDR3 has 16 residues. The chain's CDR3 is CASSTASGGPSNEQFF. Incomplete CDR3 DNA: TGTGCCAGTAGTACTGCTAGCGGGGGGCCCTCGAATGAG.

This clone was seen ten or more times. The DNA read from the CDR3 is TGTGCCAGTATGAAGACAGGTCTTTACAATGAG. This gives the protein CASMKTGLYNE. The CDR3 in its entirety is CASMKTGLYNEQFF. V gene TRBV19 combines with J gene TRBJ2-1; the D gene is possibly TRBD1 (6 bases). Sequencing ends 3 residues short of the CDR3 end; the germline J gene provides the rest. Germline V lookup: CDR1 LNHDA, CDR2 SQIVND (reference sequence). The CDR3 consists of 14 residues. Deletions cut 7 bases from V and 4 bases from J, with 14 bases between.

This clone was seen repeatedly, ten times or more. The CDR3 end falls 3 residues outside the read, so it is completed with the germline J gene. The chain has TRBV10-3 and TRBJ2-7, with TRBD1 matching over 9 bases. CDR3 length: 13 amino acids. J was trimmed by 6 bases and V by 11 bases; bases with no gene match: 11. Germline CDR1 ENHRY, CDR2 SYGVKD. CDR3: CAANGGQGGEQYF. The part of the CDR3 DNA that was read is TGTGCCGCAAACGGGGGACAGGGAGGCGAG.

Remarks on this clone: With the read ending 3 residues before the CDR3 end, the germline J gene is used to fill in that end. The chain uses TRBV6-1 and TRBJ1-2; D uncertain. The CDR3 runs 16 residues. V was shortened by 2 bases and J by 4 bases, with 17 bases between the two germline ends. The V gene's germline CDR1 is MNHNS and CDR2 SASEGT. This CDR3 reads CASSENIWQAGYGYTF. The DNA read from the CDR3 is TGTGCCAGCAGTGAAAATATCTGGCAGGCCGGCTATGGC.